The 10 T cell receptor beta chains given below trace back to one sample, sequenced in a study of shared clonotypes between healthy human individuals. Assay: immunoSEQ multiplex PCR; the TCRdb copy retains only in-frame clones and omits some. Of some 500,000 clones in the sample, 95% to 96% are singletons; the top ten hold about 0.06%. The sample consisted of naive CD4+ T cells sorted from blood. As to subset: CD45RA+ positively selected. Receptors were obtained from a woman under 40 in good health.

V and J are TRBV6-4 and TRBJ2-7, with 7 bases fitting TRBD1. Germline CDR1 is MRHNA and CDR2 is SNTAGT. With 10 bases clipped from V and 3 bases from J, the junction kept 9 bases outside the gene matches. This CDR3 has 13 residues. The CDR3 DNA reads TGTGCCACCAACGGGACAGTAATCTACGAGCAGTACTTC. Translated: CATNGTVIYEQYF.

The J gene is TRBJ2-2, the V gene TRBV28; 14 nucleotides line up with TRBD2. Per the germline V gene, CDR1 is MDHEN and CDR2 is SYDVKM. The CDR3 is 16 residues long. V was pared by 6 bases and J by 6 bases, with 6 bases of the junction left unmatched. The CDR3 sequence: CASSPGLAGESGELFF. The CDR3 coding sequence is TGTGCCAGCAGCCCGGGACTAGCGGGAGAGTCCGGGGAGCTGTTTTTT.

J is TRBJ2-1 and V is TRBV10-3, with TRBD2 matching over 13 bases. Germline CDR1 and CDR2: ENHRY and SYGVKD. V lost 5 bases, J lost 2 bases, and 6 bases stayed unmatched. The CDR3 has 17 residues. Written as DNA, the CDR3 is TGTGCCATCAGTTCCCGGACTAGCGGGAGACCCTACAATGAGCAGTTCTTC. Residues: CAISSRTSGRPYNEQFF.

J is TRBJ1-1 and V is TRBV5-1; D is uncertain. The length of the CDR3 is 15 residues. The germline V gene has CDR1 SGHRS and CDR2 YFSETQ. Trimming cost V 1 base and J 0 bases, with 10 bases left between them. The CDR3 sequence is CASSLQGPMNTEAFF. CDR3 in DNA: TGCGCCAGCAGCTTGCAAGGTCCCATGAACACTGAAGCTTTCTTT.

This chain links TRBV30 with TRBJ2-1; D perhaps matches TRBD2 (7 bases). The germline V gene encodes CDR1 GTSNPN and CDR2 SVGIG (reference sequence). CDR3 length: 19 residues. The V gene lost 1 base and the J gene lost 0 bases, with 22 bases spanning the gap. The CDR3 nucleotides read TGTGCCTGGAGTGCCCAGGGGTCCTTAGCGGGTAGCTCCTACAATGAGCAGTTCTTC. It translates to CAWSAQGSLAGSSYNEQFF.

This chain links TRBV2 with TRBJ1-2; the D gene is possibly TRBD1 (6 bases). This CDR3 has 14 amino acids. Germline values: CDR1 SNHLY, CDR2 FYNNEI. Deletions cut 2 bases from V and 2 bases from J, with 9 bases between. This CDR3 is CASSEQGQNYGYTF. The CDR3 nucleotides read TGTGCCAGCAGTGAACAAGGACAGAACTATGGCTACACCTTC.

This clone was recorded only once. The CDR3 bases are TGTGCCAGCAGCTTAGGTAGCGGGAGGCGGAATGAGCAGTTCTTC. Amino acid sequence: CASSLGSGRRNEQFF. The rearrangement links TRBV11-2 to TRBJ2-1; 10 nucleotides match TRBD2. The CDR3 covers 15 residues. Unmatched junction bases numbered 4, after V lost 1 base and J lost 7 bases. Germline CDR1 is SGHAT and CDR2 is FQNNGV.

With regard to this clone: Other nucleotide sequences in the sample specify the same CDR3. This chain connects TRBV6-5 to TRBJ2-7, with 11 bases matching TRBD2. V lost 6 bases and J lost 3; bases outside the gene matches: 4. The CDR3 runs to 14 residues. The germline V gene has CDR1 MNHEY and CDR2 SVGAGI. For the CDR3, the DNA is TGTGCCAGCAGAACAACTAGCGGGAGCTACGAGCAGTACTTC. Its translation is CASRTTSGSYEQYF.

The chain is built from TRBV7-9 and TRBJ2-5, with 11 bases fitting TRBD2. The closer fit of TRBJ2-7 to the DNA end suggests the J call may be wrong. This CDR3 spans 15 amino acids. Germline V gene sequence: CDR1 SEHNR, CDR2 FQNEAQ (reference sequence). The CDR3 DNA follows: TGTGCCAGCAGCTTAACTAGCGGGAGCGTCTACGAGCAGTACTTC. Its protein product is CASSLTSGSVYEQYF.

The chain couples TRBV19 to TRBJ2-1; 9 bases map to TRBD2. V was pared by 4 bases and J by 2 bases, with 3 bases of the junction left unmatched. This CDR3 has 15 residues. Germline V gene data show CDR1 as LNHDA and CDR2 as SQIVND (reference sequence). The CDR3 DNA reads as TGTGCCAGTAGTACTCGACTAGCGGCCTACAATGAGCAGTTCTTC. It yields the protein CASSTRLAAYNEQFF.